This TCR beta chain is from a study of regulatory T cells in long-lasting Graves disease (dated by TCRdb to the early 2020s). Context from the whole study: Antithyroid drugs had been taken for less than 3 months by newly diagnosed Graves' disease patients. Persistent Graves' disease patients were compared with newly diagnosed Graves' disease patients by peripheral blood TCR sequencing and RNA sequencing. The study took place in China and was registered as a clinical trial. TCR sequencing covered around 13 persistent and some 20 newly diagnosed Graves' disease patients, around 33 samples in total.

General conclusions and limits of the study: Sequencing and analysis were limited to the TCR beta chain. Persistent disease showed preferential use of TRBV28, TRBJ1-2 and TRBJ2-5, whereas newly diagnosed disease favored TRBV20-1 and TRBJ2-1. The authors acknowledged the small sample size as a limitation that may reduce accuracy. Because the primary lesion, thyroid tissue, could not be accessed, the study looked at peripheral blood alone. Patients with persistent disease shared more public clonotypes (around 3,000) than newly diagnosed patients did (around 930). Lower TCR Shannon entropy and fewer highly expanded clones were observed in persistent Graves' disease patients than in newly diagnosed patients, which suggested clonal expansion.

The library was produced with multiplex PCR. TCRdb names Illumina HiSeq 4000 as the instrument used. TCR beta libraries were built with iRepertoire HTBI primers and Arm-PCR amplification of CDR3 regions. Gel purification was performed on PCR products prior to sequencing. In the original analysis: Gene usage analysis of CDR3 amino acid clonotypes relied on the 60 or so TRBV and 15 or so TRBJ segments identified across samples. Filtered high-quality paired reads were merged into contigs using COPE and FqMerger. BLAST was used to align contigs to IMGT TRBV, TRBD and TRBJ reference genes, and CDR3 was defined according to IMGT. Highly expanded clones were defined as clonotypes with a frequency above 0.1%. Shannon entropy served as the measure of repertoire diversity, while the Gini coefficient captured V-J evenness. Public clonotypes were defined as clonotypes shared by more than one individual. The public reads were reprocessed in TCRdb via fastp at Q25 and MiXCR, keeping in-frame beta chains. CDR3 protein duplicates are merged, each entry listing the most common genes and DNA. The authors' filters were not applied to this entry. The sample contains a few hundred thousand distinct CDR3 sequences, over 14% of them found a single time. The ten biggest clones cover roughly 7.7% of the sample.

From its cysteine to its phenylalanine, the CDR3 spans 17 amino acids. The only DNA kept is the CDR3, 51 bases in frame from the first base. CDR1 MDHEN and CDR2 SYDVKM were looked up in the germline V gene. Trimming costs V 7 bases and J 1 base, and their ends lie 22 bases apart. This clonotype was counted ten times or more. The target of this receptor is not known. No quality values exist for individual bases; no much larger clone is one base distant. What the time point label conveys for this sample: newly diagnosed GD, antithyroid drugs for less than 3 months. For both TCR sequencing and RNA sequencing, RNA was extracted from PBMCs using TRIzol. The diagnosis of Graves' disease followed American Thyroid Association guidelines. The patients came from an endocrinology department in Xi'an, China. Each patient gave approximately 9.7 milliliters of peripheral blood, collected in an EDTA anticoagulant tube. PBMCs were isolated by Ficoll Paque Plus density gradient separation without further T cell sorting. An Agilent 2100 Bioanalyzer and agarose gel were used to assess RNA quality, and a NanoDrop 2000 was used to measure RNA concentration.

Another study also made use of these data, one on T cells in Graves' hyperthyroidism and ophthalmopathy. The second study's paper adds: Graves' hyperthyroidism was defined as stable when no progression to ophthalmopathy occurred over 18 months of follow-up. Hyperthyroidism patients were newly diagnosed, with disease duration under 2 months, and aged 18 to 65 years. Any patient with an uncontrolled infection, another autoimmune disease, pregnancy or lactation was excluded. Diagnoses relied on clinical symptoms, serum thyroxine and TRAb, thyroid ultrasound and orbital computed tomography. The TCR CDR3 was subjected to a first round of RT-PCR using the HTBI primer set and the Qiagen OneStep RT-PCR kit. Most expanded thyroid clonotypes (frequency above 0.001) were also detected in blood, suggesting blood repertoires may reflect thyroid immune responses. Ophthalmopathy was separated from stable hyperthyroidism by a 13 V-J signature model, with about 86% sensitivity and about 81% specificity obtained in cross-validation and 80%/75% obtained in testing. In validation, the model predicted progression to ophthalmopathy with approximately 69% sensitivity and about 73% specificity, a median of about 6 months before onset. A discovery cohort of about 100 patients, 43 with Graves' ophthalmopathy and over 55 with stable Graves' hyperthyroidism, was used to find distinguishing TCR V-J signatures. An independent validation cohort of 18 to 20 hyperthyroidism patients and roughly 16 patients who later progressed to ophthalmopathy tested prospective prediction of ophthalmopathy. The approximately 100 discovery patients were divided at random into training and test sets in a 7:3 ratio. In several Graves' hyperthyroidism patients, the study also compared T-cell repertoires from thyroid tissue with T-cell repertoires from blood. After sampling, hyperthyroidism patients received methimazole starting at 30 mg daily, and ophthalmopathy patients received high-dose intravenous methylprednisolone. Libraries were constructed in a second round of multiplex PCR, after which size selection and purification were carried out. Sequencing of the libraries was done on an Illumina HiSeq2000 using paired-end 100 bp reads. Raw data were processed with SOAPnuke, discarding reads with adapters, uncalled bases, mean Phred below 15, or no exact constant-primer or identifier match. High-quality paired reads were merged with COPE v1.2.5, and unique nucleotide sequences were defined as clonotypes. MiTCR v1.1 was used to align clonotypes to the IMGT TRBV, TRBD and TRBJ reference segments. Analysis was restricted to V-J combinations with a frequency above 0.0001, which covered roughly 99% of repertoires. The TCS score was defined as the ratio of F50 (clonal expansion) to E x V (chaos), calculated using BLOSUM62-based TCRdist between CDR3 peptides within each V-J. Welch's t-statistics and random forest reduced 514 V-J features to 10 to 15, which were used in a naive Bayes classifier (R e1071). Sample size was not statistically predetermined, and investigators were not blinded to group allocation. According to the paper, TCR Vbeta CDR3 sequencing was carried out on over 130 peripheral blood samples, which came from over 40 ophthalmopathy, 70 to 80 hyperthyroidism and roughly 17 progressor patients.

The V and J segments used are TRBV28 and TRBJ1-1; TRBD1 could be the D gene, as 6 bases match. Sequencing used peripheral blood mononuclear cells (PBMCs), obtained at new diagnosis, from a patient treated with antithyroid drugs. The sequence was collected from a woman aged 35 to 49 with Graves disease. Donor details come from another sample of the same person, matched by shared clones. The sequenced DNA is TGTGCCAGCACCAACCGGGGTTGGGTACAGGGGAACACTGAAGCTTTCTTT. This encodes CASTNRGWVQGNTEAFF.